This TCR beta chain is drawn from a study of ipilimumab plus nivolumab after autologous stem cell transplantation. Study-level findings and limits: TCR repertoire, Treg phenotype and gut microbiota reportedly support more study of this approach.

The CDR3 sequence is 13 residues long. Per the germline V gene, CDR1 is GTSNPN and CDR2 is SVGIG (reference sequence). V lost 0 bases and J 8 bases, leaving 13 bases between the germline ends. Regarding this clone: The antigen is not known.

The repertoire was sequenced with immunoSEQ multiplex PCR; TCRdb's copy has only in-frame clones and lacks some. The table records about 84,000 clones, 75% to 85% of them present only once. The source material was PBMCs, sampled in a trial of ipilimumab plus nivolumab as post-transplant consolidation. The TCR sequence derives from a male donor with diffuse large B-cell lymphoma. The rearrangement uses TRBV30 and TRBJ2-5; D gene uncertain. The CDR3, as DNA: TGTGCCTGGAGTGTGGGTTCCAAACTAACCCAGTACTTC. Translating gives CAWSVGSKLTQYF.